This T cell receptor beta chain was sequenced for a study of spatial heterogeneity in lung cancer. The study, taken as a whole, reports: Mutation tallies in tumors tracked expanded intratumoral alpha and beta TCR counts.

TCRdb itself ran the 5' RACE reads through MiXCR, one entry per CDR3 protein. The sample includes roughly 2,200 distinct CDR3 sequences, about two fifths of them seen just once. Time point reported: sample taken at primary tumor resection. Without sorting, whole RNA was sequenced from tumor, nontumor lung or frozen PBMC. Of note for this clonotype: Antigen unknown. Since it is a stray read in a library aimed at alpha chains, this beta chain has a size that is not meaningful.

With 6 bases clipped from V and 5 bases from J, the junction kept 3 bases outside the gene matches. The CDR3 runs to 13 residues. CDR1 and CDR2 (germline): SQVTM, ANQGSEA. The source of this sequence is a male donor with early-stage non-small cell lung cancer. The chain joins TRBV29-1 to TRBJ2-2, with 10 bases fitting TRBD1. Sequencing used lung tumor tissue, obtained at surgery. The CDR3 coding sequence is TGCAGCGTCCGGACAGGGGGTACCGGGGAGCTGTTTTTT. Translation: CSVRTGGTGELFF.